One sample yielded the 32 T cell receptor beta chains listed below, sequenced in a study of blood T cell repertoires in COVID-19. Sequencing was performed with immunoSEQ multiplex PCR; in TCRdb, only in-frame clones are kept and a portion is missing. This sample has roughly 100,000 clones, with 85% to 90% found just once. Sequenced sample: peripheral blood. These receptors came from a man aged 50 to 60 with active or convalescent COVID-19.

The rearrangement uses TRBV3-1 (or the pseudogene TRBV3-2) and TRBJ2-1; D is unclear. The V end was cut by 4 bases, the J end by 2 bases, with 9 bases between. Germline V gene sequence: CDR1 LGHDT, CDR2 YNNKEL (reference sequence). This CDR3 has 14 residues. Here the CDR3 reads CASSPMAAYNEQFF. CDR3 coding DNA: TGTGCCAGCAGCCCGATGGCCGCCTACAATGAGCAGTTCTTC.

The rearrangement uses TRBV3-1 (or the pseudogene TRBV3-2) and TRBJ2-1; perhaps TRBD2 as D (5 bases). Trimming pared 4 bases from V and 15 bases from J, leaving 16 bases between. The CDR3 is 12 residues long. The germline V gene has CDR1 LGHDT and CDR2 YNNKEL (reference sequence). CDR3: CASSLKDFIVFF. CDR3 DNA: TGTGCCAGCAGCCTTAAGGACTTTATCGTGTTCTTC.

This clone was observed a handful of times. The rearrangement uses TRBV4-1 and TRBJ1-1; no firm D call. There are 14 residues in the CDR3. V was shortened by 4 bases and J by 6 bases, with 15 bases between the two germline ends. Germline-derived CDR1 and CDR2 are MGHRA and YSYEKL. CDR3 region: CASSRPASSAEAFF. CDR3 coding DNA: TGCGCCAGCAGCCGTCCGGCGTCTAGCGCTGAAGCTTTCTTT.

This sequence joins TRBV7-8 and TRBJ1-3, with 9 bases fitting TRBD1. This CDR3 has 16 amino acids. Germline V CDR1 and CDR2: SGHVS, FQNEAQ. V trimming: 4 bases; J trimming: 3 bases; junction bases outside the gene matches: 7. The CDR3 DNA reads as TGTGCCAGCAGCTCCCCGGGACAGGGAATTGGAAACACCATATATTTT. Translated, it gives CASSSPGQGIGNTIYF.

This clone was observed a few times. The chain carries TRBV7-7 and TRBJ2-5, with 11 bases identical to TRBD2. This CDR3 contains 15 residues. Germline trimming cut 5 bases from V and 5 bases from J; bases unmatched to any gene: 7. Germline values: CDR1 SSHAT, CDR2 FNYEAQ (reference sequence). CDR3 in amino acids: CASSQLSGGAETQYF. CDR3 bases: TGTGCCAGCAGCCAACTTAGCGGGGGGGCGGAGACCCAGTACTTC.

The chain carries TRBV28 and TRBJ1-4; 8 bases are a match to TRBD1. With 6 bases clipped from V and 10 bases from J, the junction kept 10 bases outside the gene matches. The CDR3 spans 14 residues. The germline V gene has CDR1 MDHEN and CDR2 SYDVKM. CDR3 region: CASRNPGGVGKLFF. CDR3 coding DNA: TGTGCCAGCAGAAACCCAGGGGGCGTCGGAAAACTGTTTTTT.

The CDR3 region has the DNA TGTGCCAGCAGCCAAGGCGGCGGGGGCCTTAGCACAGATACGCAGTATTTT. Protein product: CASSQGGGGLSTDTQYF. The rearrangement links TRBV3-1 (or the pseudogene TRBV3-2) to TRBJ2-3, with TRBD2 as a possible D gene (7 bases). The CDR3 consists of 17 residues. Trimming took off 1 base at V and 0 bases at J, with 14 bases between the two ends. Germline V CDR1 and CDR2: LGHDT, YNNKEL (reference sequence).

The chain is built from TRBV7-7 and TRBJ2-2; 7 positions match TRBD1. Unmatched junction bases numbered 7, after V lost 0 bases and J lost 3 bases. The CDR3 is 17 amino acids. Germline V gives CDR1 SSHAT, CDR2 FNYEAQ (reference sequence). The CDR3 sequence is CASSLASTGWDTGELFF. The CDR3 DNA sequence: TGTGCCAGCAGCTTAGCGTCGACAGGGTGGGACACCGGGGAGCTGTTTTTT.

This clone appeared a single time. This chain links TRBV28 with TRBJ1-1; 7 bases line up with TRBD1. Trimming cost V 7 bases and J 1 base; bases outside gene matches: 3. From germline, CDR1 is MDHEN and CDR2 SYDVKM. The CDR3 has 13 residues. The DNA for the CDR3 is TGTGCCAGCATCTCAGGGGGGAACACTGAAGCTTTCTTT. Amino acids: CASISGGNTEAFF.

The J gene is TRBJ2-7, the V gene TRBV27, with TRBD1 matching over 7 bases. CDR3 length equals 14 residues. Germline CDR1 and CDR2: MNHEY and SMNVEV (reference sequence). V gave up 4 bases and J gave up 2 bases; unmatched junction bases: 5. The CDR3 DNA sequence: TGTGCCAGCAGTTACAGGGGTTTCGCCTACGAGCAGTACTTC. Encoded protein: CASSYRGFAYEQYF.

This clone was observed a single time. The rearrangement joins TRBV14 to TRBJ2-5; D is perhaps TRBD1 (7 bases). This CDR3 is built from 16 residues. V was trimmed by 1 base and J by 2 bases, leaving 14 bases between them. Germline CDR1 SGHDN, CDR2 FVKESK. The CDR3 DNA reads TGTGCCAGCAGCCAAGTAGGCAGGGGGGAGCAAGAGACCCAGTACTTC. Its protein is CASSQVGRGEQETQYF.

The chain uses TRBV27 and TRBJ1-6; no firm D call. The CDR3 is 13 residues long. Germline CDR1 is MNHEY and CDR2 is SMNVEV (reference sequence). The V and J ends lost 4 bases and 7 bases respectively, with 8 bases between them. CDR3 region: CASSSGFNSPLHF. The CDR3 DNA reads TGTGCCAGCAGTTCCGGGTTCAATTCACCCCTCCACTTT.

For this clone: At one end, the junction sequence differs from germline, possibly due to a read error. The V call is TRBV29-1, the J call TRBJ2-3; 9 positions match TRBD1. There are 11 residues in the CDR3. The V gene's germline CDR1 is SQVTM and CDR2 ANQGSEA. CDR3 amino acids: CSDSGGQGTNF. In DNA form, the CDR3 reads TGCAGCGACTCCGGGGGACAGGGTACGAATTTT.

In this sample, this clone turned up once. The CDR3 region is CASSPGTGGTTDTQYF. CDR3 coding DNA: TGCGCCAGCAGCCCCGGGACAGGCGGGACCACAGATACGCAGTATTTT. The chain couples TRBV5-1 to TRBJ2-3, with TRBD1 identical over 8 bases. CDR1 SGHRS and CDR2 YFSETQ come from the germline V gene. The CDR3 loop spans 16 amino acids. Germline trimming cut 4 bases from V and 2 bases from J; bases unmatched to any gene: 9.

V is TRBV19 and J is TRBJ2-2; 8 bases are a match to TRBD1. The V segment lost 3 bases and the J segment 4 bases; nucleotides outside the gene matches: 4. CDR3 length: 15 amino acids. Germline V CDR1 and CDR2: LNHDA, SQIVND (reference sequence). The CDR3 DNA reads as TGTGCCAGTAGTATCGGGCAGGGGGCCACCGGGGAGCTGTTTTTT. This sequence encodes CASSIGQGATGELFF.

The V call is TRBV5-5, the J call TRBJ1-3; 9 nucleotides agree with TRBD1. CDR3 size: 16 residues. Trimming cost V 3 bases and J 2 bases; bases outside gene matches: 6. The germline V gene encodes CDR1 SGHKS and CDR2 YYEKEE (reference sequence). The CDR3 here is CASSSSGTGTGNTIYF. Written as DNA, the CDR3 is TGTGCCAGCAGCTCTTCCGGGACAGGGACTGGAAACACCATATATTTT.

The chain employs TRBV3-1 (or the pseudogene TRBV3-2) and TRBJ1-3; D not certain. Germline lookup yields CDR1 LGHDT and CDR2 YNNKEL (reference sequence). Trimming shortened V by 1 base and J by 0 bases, and 13 bases separated the two germline ends. CDR3 size: 17 residues. The CDR3 nucleotides read TGTGCCAGCAGCCAAGTCGGGTTGAGTATCTCTGGAAACACCATATATTTT. The encoded protein is CASSQVGLSISGNTIYF.

This chain joins TRBV5-4 and TRBJ2-2, with a tentative D call TRBD2 (5 bases). The CDR3 is 13 amino acids. The V end lost 7 bases, the J end lost 2 bases, and 9 bases lay between the germline ends. Germline CDR1 and CDR2: SGHNT and YYREEE (reference sequence). DNA of the CDR3: TGTGCCAGCCAACTAGGAAACACCGGGGAGCTGTTTTTT. It encodes CASQLGNTGELFF.

The chain joins TRBV19 to TRBJ2-3; tentatively, D is TRBD1 (6 bases). This CDR3 is 15 amino acids long. With 5 bases removed from V and 0 bases from J, the gap between germline ends came to 12 bases. Looked up from germline, CDR1 is LNHDA and CDR2 is SQIVND (reference sequence). The CDR3 loop is CASSAGTSSTDTQYF. Here the CDR3 DNA reads TGTGCCAGTAGTGCCGGGACATCCAGCACAGATACGCAGTATTTT. The complete variable domain, with remaining parts taken from reference TRBV19 and TRBJ2-3, reads DGGITQSPKYLFRKEGQNVTLSCEQNLNHDAMYWYRQDPGQGLRLIYYSQIVNDFQKGDIAEGYSVSREKKESFPLTVTSAQKNPTAFYLCASSAGTSSTDTQYFGPGTRLTVL.

The chain has TRBV5-4 and TRBJ2-7; D ambiguous. V lost 0 bases and J 0 bases, leaving 13 bases between the germline ends. This CDR3 is built from 16 residues. Germline V CDR1 and CDR2: SGHNT, YYREEE (reference sequence). CDR3 coding DNA: TGTGCCAGCAGCTTGGGAGTTCCCCATAGCTCCTACGAGCAGTACTTC. As protein: CASSLGVPHSSYEQYF.

The V gene is TRBV24-1, the J gene TRBJ2-7; TRBD1 matches 7 bases. This CDR3 comprises 14 residues. In germline, CDR1 is KGHDR, CDR2 SFDVKD. V was pared by 3 bases and J by 4 bases, with 5 bases of the junction left unmatched. CDR3 sequence (DNA): TGTGCCACCAGTGATCGGGACAGTTTTTACGAGCAGTACTTC. Its translation is CATSDRDSFYEQYF.

This chain uses TRBV28 with TRBJ1-1; D ambiguous. From germline, CDR1 is MDHEN and CDR2 SYDVKM. This CDR3 contains 15 residues. V was trimmed by 5 bases and J by 0 bases, leaving 13 bases between them. CDR3 residues: CASSPSSGMNTEAFF. Here the CDR3 DNA reads TGTGCCAGCAGTCCCTCCTCAGGAATGAACACTGAAGCTTTCTTT.

This clone was recorded once. The chain has TRBV3-1 (or the pseudogene TRBV3-2) and TRBJ2-4; TRBD1 might be the D (7 bases). Per germline, CDR1 LGHDT and CDR2 YNNKEL (reference sequence). The CDR3 loop spans 15 amino acids. V was cut by 2 bases and J by 7 bases, with 15 bases left in between. The CDR3 nucleotides are TGTGCCAGCAGCCAACCCCCGCAGGGGGGCAACATTCAGTACTTC. This sequence encodes CASSQPPQGGNIQYF.

The V gene is TRBV10-1, the J gene TRBJ2-7, with D hard to call. From germline, CDR1 is WNHNN and CDR2 SYGVQD (reference sequence). The ends were cut back, 9 bases at V and 7 bases at J, with 19 bases in the middle. There are 13 residues in the CDR3. The DNA of the CDR3 is TGCGCCAGACCCCTCGGAGAGCGCTTTGAGCAGTACGTC. This translates into CARPLGERFEQYV.

V and J are TRBV9 and TRBJ2-5; TRBD2 agrees at 8 bases. Germline lookup yields CDR1 SGDLS and CDR2 YYNGEE. Trimming at V came to 8 bases and at J to 5 bases, leaving 8 bases not matched to a gene. There are 13 residues in the CDR3. The CDR3 region has the DNA TGTGCCAGTTCGATCGGGAGGGATGAGACCCAGTACTTC. It is translated as CASSIGRDETQYF. The full variable domain, in which reference TRBV9 and TRBJ2-5 provide the parts outside the CDR3, is DSGVTQTPKHLITATGQRVTLRCSPRSGDLSVYWYQQSLDQGLQFLIQYYNGEERAKGNILERFSAQQFPDLHSELNLSSLELGDSALYFCASSIGRDETQYFGPGTRLLVL.

This sequence joins TRBV27 and TRBJ2-2; 11 bases are a match to TRBD1. The CDR3 runs 21 residues. Trimming took 3 bases from V and 1 from J; bases not matched to a gene: 16. Germline V gene sequence: CDR1 MNHEY, CDR2 SMNVEV (reference sequence). CDR3 bases: TGTGCCAGCAGTTTGGCGACTCGGACAGGGGGCATTCGAGGGAACACCGGGGAGCTGTTTTTT. Translating gives CASSLATRTGGIRGNTGELFF.

The DNA of the CDR3 is TGTGCCAGCTCCAGGGCCAGGGTGGAGACCCAGTACTTC. It yields the protein CASSRARVETQYF. The J gene is TRBJ2-5, the V gene TRBV27; weak D call: TRBD1 (5 bases). V was shortened by 8 bases and J by 5 bases, with 15 bases between the two germline ends. In germline, CDR1 is MNHEY, CDR2 SMNVEV (reference sequence). The CDR3 runs to 13 residues.

The sample holds a few counts of this clone. The chain combines TRBV7-2 with TRBJ2-5, with 13 bases identical to TRBD2. Germline CDR1 and CDR2: SGHTA and FQGNSA. The trim removed 5 bases at V and 12 bases at J, leaving 9 bases unmatched. CDR3 size: 14 residues. The CDR3 coding sequence is TGTGCCAGCAGCCCACGGACTAGCGGGGGCCTAGAGTACTTC. It encodes CASSPRTSGGLEYF.

The chain joins TRBV4-1 to TRBJ2-2; a weak D match, TRBD2 (6 bases). Between the trimmed V and J ends, which lost 1 base and 2 bases, there was a span of 8 bases. This CDR3 has 15 amino acids. Germline V gene data show CDR1 as MGHRA and CDR2 as YSYEKL. The CDR3 nucleotides read TGCGCCAGCAGCCAAGTTAGCGGAAACACCGGGGAGCTGTTTTTT. The encoded protein is CASSQVSGNTGELFF.

The rearrangement joins TRBV30 to TRBJ2-1; a possible D gene is TRBD1 (7 bases). Germline-derived CDR1 and CDR2 are GTSNPN and SVGIG (reference sequence). The V end lost 0 bases, the J end lost 0 bases, and 15 bases lay between the germline ends. The CDR3 spans 17 residues. Here the CDR3 DNA reads TGTGCCTGGAGTGTACTGGTGCGGGACAGCTCCTACAATGAGCAGTTCTTC. Protein: CAWSVLVRDSSYNEQFF.

This clone has just one count. This chain joins TRBV29-1 and TRBJ1-4; perhaps TRBD1 as D (6 bases). Germline lookup yields CDR1 SQVTM and CDR2 ANQGSEA. The CDR3 is 12 residues long. Trimming shortened V by 4 bases and J by 7 bases, and 10 bases separated the two germline ends. CDR3 DNA: TGCAGCGTTGTGGCAGGGGCTGAAAAACTGTTTTTT. The encoded protein is CSVVAGAEKLFF.

This chain connects TRBV9 to TRBJ2-2, with a weak D call TRBD1 (5 bases). V was pared by 0 bases and J by 6 bases, with 9 bases between. Per the germline V gene, CDR1 is SGDLS and CDR2 is YYNGEE. The CDR3 loop spans 14 amino acids. CDR3 sequence: CASSVDQGPGELFF. The CDR3 DNA sequence: TGTGCCAGCAGCGTAGATCAGGGCCCCGGGGAGCTGTTTTTT.